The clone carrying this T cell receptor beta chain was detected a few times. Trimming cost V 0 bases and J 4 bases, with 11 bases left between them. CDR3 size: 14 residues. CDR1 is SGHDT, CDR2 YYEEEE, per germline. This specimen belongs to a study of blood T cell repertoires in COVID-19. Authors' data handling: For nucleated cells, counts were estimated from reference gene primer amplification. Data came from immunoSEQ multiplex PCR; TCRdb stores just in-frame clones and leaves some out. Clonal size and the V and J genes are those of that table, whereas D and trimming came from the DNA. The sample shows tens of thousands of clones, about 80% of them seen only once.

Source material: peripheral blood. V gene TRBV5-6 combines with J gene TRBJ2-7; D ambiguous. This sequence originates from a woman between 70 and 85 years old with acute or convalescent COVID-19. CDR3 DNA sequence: TGTGCCAGCAGCTTGGCTGTGTCCTCTTACGAGCAGTACTTC. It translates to CASSLAVSSYEQYF. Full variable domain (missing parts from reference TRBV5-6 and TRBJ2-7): DAGVTQSPTHLIKTRGQQVTLRCSPKSGHDTVSWYQQALGQGPQFIFQYYEEEERQRGNFPDRFSGHQFPNYSSELNVNALLLGDSALYLCASSLAVSSYEQYFGPGTRLTVT.